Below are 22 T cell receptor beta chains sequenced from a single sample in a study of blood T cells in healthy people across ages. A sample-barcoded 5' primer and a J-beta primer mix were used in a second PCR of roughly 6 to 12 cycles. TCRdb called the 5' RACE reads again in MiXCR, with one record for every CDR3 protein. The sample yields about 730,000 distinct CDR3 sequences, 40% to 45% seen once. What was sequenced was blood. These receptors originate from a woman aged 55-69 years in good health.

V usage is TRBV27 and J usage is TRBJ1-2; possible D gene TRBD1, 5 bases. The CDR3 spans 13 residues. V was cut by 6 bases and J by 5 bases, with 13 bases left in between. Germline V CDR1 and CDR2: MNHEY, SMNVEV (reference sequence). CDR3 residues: CASSSLRGYGYTF. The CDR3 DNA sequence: TGTGCCAGCAGCTCCCTGAGGGGATATGGCTACACCTTC.

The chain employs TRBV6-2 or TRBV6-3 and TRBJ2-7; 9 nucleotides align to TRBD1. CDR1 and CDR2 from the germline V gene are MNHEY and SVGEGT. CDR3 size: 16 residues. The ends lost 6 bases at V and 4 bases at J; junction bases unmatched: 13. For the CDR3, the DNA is TGTGCCAGCAGCTCAAGGAAACAGGGGGCGGTATACGAGCAGTACTTC. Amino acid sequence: CASSSRKQGAVYEQYF.

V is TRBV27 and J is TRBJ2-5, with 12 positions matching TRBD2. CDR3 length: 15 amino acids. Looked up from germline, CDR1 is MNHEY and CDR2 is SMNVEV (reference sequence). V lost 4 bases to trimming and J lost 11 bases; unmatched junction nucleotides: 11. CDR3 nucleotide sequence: TGTGCCAGCAGTTACCCTAGCGGGGGGGCTAATGAGCAGTACTTC. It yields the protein CASSYPSGGANEQYF.

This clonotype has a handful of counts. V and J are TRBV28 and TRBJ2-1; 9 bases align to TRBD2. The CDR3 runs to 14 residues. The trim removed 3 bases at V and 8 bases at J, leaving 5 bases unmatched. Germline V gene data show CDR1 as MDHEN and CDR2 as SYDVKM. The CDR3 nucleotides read TGTGCCAGCAGTTTGGGCGGGAGGGCCTATGAGCAGTTCTTC. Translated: CASSLGGRAYEQFF.

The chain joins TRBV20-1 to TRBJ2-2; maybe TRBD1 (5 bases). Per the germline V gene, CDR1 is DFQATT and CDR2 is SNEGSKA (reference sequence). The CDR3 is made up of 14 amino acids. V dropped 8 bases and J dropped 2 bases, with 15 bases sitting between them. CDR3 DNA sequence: TGCAGTCTACGAGTAAGGGGAAACACCGGGGAGCTGTTTTTT. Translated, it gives CSLRVRGNTGELFF.

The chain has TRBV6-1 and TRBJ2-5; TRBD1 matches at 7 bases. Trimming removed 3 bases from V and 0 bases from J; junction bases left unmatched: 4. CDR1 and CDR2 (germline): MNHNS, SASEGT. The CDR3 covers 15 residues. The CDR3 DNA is TGTGCCAGCAGTGAGCTGGGACAGAACCAAGAGACCCAGTACTTC. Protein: CASSELGQNQETQYF.

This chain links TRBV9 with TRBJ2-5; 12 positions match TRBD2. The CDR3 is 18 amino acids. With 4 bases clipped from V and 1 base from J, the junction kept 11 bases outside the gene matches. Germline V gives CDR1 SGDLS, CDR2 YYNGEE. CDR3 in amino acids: CASSPPWELAGGQETQYF. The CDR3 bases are TGTGCCAGCAGCCCACCGTGGGAACTAGCGGGGGGCCAAGAGACCCAGTACTTC. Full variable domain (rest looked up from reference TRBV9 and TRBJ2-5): DSGVTQTPKHLITATGQRVTLRCSPRSGDLSVYWYQQSLDQGLQFLIQYYNGEERAKGNILERFSAQQFPDLHSELNLSSLELGDSALYFCASSPPWELAGGQETQYFGPGTRLLVL.

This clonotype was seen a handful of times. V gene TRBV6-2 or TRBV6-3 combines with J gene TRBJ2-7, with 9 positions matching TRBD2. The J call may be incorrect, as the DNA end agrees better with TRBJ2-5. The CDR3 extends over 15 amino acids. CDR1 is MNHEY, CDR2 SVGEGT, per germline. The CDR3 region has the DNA TGTGCCAGCAGTCCCCTCGGGACTAGCTGGGAGACCCAGTACTTC. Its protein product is CASSPLGTSWETQYF.

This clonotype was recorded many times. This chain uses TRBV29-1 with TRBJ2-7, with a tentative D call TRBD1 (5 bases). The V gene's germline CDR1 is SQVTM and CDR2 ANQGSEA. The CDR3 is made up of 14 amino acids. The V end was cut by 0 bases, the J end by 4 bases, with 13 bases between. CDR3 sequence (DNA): TGCAGCGTTGAAGATCCCAGACAGCCATACGAGCAGTACTTC. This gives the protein CSVEDPRQPYEQYF.

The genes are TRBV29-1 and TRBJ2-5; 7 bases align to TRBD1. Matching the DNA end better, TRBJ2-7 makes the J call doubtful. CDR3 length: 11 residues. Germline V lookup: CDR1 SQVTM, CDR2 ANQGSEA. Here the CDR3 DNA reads TGCAGCACAGGGGTAACAGACGAGCAGTACTTC. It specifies CSTGVTDEQYF.

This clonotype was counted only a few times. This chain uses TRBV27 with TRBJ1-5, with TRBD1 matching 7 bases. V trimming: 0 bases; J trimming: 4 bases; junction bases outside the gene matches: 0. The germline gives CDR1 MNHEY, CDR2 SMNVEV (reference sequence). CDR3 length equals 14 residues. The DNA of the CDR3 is TGTGCCAGCAGTTTATCGGGACAGAATCAGCCCCAGCATTTT. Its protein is CASSLSGQNQPQHF.

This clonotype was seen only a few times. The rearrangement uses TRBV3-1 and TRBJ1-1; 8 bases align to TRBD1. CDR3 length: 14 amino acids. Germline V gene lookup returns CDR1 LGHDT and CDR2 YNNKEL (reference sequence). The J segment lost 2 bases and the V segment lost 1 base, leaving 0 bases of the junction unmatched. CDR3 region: CASSQAGGNTEAFF. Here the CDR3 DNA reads TGTGCCAGCAGCCAAGCAGGGGGCAACACTGAAGCTTTCTTT. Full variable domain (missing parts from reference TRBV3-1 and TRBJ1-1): DTAVSQTPKYLVTQMGNDKSIKCEQNLGHDTMYWYKQDSKKFLKIMFSYNNKELIINETVPNRFSPKSPDKAHLNLHINSLELGDSAVYFCASSQAGGNTEAFFGQGTRLTVV.

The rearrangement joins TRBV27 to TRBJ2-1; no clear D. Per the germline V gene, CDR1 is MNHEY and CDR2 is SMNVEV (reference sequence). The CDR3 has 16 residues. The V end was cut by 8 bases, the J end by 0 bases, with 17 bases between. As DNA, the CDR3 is TGTGCCAGCCTGCTCAAGGCTTCAAGCTCCTACAATGAGCAGTTCTTC. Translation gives CASLLKASSSYNEQFF.

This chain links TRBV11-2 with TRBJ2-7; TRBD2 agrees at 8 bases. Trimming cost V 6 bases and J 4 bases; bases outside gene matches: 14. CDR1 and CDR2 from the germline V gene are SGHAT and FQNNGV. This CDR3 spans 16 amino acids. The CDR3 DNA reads TGTGCCAGCAGTCAGATTACCGGGACTAGGAGTTACGAGCAGTACTTC. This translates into CASSQITGTRSYEQYF.

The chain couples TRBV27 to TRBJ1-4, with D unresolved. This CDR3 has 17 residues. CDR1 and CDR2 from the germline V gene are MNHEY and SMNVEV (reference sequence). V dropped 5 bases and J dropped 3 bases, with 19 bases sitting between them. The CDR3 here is CASSLRGGRVSNEKLFF. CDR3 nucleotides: TGTGCCAGCAGTCTTCGGGGAGGGAGGGTGTCTAATGAAAAACTGTTTTTT.

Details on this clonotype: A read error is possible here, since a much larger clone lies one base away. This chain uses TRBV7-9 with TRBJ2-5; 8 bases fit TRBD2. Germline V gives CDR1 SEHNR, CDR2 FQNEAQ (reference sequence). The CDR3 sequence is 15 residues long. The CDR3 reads CACSSQAGVRETQYF. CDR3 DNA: TGTGCCTGCAGCTCCCAAGCGGGAGTGAGAGAGACCCAGTACTTC.

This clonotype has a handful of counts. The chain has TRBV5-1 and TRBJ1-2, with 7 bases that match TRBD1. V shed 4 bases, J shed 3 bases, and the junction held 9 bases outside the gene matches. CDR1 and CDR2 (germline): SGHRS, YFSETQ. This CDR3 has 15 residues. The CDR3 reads CASSPRQGRDYGYTF. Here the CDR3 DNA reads TGCGCCAGCAGCCCCCGACAGGGACGAGACTATGGCTACACCTTC.

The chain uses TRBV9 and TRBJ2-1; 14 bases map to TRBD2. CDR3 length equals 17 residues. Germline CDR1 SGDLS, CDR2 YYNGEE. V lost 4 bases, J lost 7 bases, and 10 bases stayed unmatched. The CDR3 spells CASSPRPGTSGGNEQFF. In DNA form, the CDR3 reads TGTGCCAGCAGCCCACGTCCCGGGACTAGCGGGGGTAATGAGCAGTTCTTC.

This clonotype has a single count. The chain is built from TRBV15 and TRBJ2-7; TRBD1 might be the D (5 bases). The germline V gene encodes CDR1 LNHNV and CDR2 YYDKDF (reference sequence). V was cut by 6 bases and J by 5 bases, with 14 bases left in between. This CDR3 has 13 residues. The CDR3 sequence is CATRTADIDEQYF. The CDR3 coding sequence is TGTGCCACCAGGACGGCGGACATCGACGAGCAGTACTTC.

Here the CDR3 DNA reads TGTGCCAGCAGTCAAGCCCGGGACAGGACCGAGCAGTACTTC. Protein product: CASSQARDRTEQYF. The chain recombines TRBV28 with TRBJ2-7, with 8 bases aligning to TRBD1. Germline values: CDR1 MDHEN, CDR2 SYDVKM. V was pared by 5 bases and J by 6 bases, with 9 bases of the junction left unmatched. The CDR3 covers 14 residues.

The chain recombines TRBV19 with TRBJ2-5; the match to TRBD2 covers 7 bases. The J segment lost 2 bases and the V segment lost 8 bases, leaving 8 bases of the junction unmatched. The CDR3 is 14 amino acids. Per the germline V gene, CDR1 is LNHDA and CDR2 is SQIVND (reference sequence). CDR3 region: CASGGLAAQETQYF. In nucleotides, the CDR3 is TGTGCCAGTGGAGGCCTAGCGGCACAAGAGACCCAGTACTTC.

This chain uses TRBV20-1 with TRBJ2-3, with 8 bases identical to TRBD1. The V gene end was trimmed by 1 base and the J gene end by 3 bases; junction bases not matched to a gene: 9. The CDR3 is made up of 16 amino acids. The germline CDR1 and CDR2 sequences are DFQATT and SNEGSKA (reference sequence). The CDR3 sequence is CSARGKTGALTDTQYF. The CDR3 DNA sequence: TGCAGTGCTAGAGGGAAGACAGGGGCTCTAACAGATACGCAGTATTTT.